The rows below give T cell receptor beta chains drawn from one sample of a study of identical twins. Via MiXCR, TCRdb re-called the 5' RACE reads, giving one row per CDR3 protein. Seen here are hundreds of thousands of distinct CDR3 sequences, 20% to 25% observed once, and the top ten hold around 0.48%. This same sample was also part of a study on yellow fever vaccine responses in identical twins.

Sequenced input: CD4+ T cells sorted from blood. The receptors were sampled from a woman between 18 and 29 years old in good health. CDR3s include the opening cysteine and the closing phenylalanine or tryptophan. D genes are given only for firm matches. Clone size, where shown, is once, few, many, or a class for clones that have expanded.

d_call	v_call	j_call	clone_size	cdr3_aa
-	TRBV2	TRBJ2-3	-	CASSEENSRSTDTQYF
-	TRBV3-1	TRBJ2-3	few	CASSQDRVTADTQYF
TRBD2	TRBV29-1	TRBJ2-7	few	CSVAGEPSYEQYF
TRBD2	TRBV11-2	TRBJ2-2	-	CASSPEGGSTGELFF
TRBD1	TRBV10-3	TRBJ1-5	-	CAISESEGTGGQPQHF
TRBD1	TRBV28	TRBJ1-6	-	CASSAPQGQNSPLHF
-	TRBV25-1	TRBJ2-1	-	CASSGVDNEQFF
-	TRBV29-1	TRBJ1-2	-	CSVENAGYGYTF
-	TRBV27	TRBJ2-6	few	CASMGQFSGANVLTF
-	TRBV7-9	TRBJ1-1	few	CASTVLWGGATEAFF
-	TRBV12-3/TRBV12-4	TRBJ2-1	many	CASSLEGLPPDEQFF
TRBD2	TRBV27	TRBJ2-4	few	CASYPAGGKNIQYF
TRBD2	TRBV5-1	TRBJ2-7	few	CASSLPGTSNSYEQYF
TRBD2	TRBV7-3	TRBJ2-1	-	CASSPLAGGSNEQFF
-	TRBV29-1	TRBJ1-1	-	CSVSEDRNTEAFF
TRBD1	TRBV4-1	TRBJ2-1	-	CASSQVFGQGSYNEQFF
-	TRBV5-1	TRBJ1-4	-	CASSRTSTRGTTNEKLFF
-	TRBV13	TRBJ2-1	-	CASSLSLVRVGGEQFF
-	TRBV5-1	TRBJ2-1	-	CASSLILSSYNEQFF
-	TRBV28	TRBJ2-1	few	CASSPLGGGSNEQFF
-	TRBV27	TRBJ1-1	-	CASSLSPGVGEAFF
-	TRBV11-2	TRBJ2-3	-	CATSPLRGGTDTQYF
-	TRBV6-5	TRBJ2-7	few	CASSSPGSSSYEQYF
TRBD2	TRBV20-1	TRBJ2-1	-	CRPLAGGVNEQFF
-	TRBV6-5	TRBJ1-6	many	CASSSGQLSYNSPLHF
TRBD1	TRBV12-3/TRBV12-4	TRBJ1-5	-	CASVAGTANQPQHF
-	TRBV24-1	TRBJ2-5	-	CATSDTAGYQETQYF
TRBD2	TRBV25-1	TRBJ2-1	-	CASSGQMLSSGRAGFHEQFF
-	TRBV6-5	TRBJ2-2	many	CASSYSTGELFF
TRBD2	TRBV7-6	TRBJ2-1	few	CASSLERGLAEDSFF
TRBD2	TRBV20-1	TRBJ2-2	-	CSATSGSNTGELFF
-	TRBV10-3	TRBJ2-7	few	CAISEYRDEQYF
-	TRBV5-1	TRBJ1-1	-	CASSGTGMNTEAFF
TRBD2	TRBV5-1	TRBJ2-2	-	CASSLGGGTTTNTGELFF
-	TRBV3-1	TRBJ1-2	-	CASSQVAASGGVGYTF
TRBD1	TRBV5-1	TRBJ2-1	-	CASSMTGTHNEQFF
TRBD2	TRBV3-1	TRBJ2-5	few	CASSQNPGLATETQYF